A single TCR beta chain is shown here with its context. Antigen unknown. This record comes from a study of T-cell reconstitution after alpha-beta-depleted transplantation in children. Study observations and caveats: Hyperexpanded clones declined; after one year, newly produced T cells mostly supplied diversity. Reports say that about two months after transplant, the alpha-beta T cells came out of several hundred graft clones that had expanded. Surviving recipient T cells and thymic progenitors produced the high day-60 TCRbeta diversity seen in some patients.

The V and J ends lost 5 bases and 0 bases respectively, with 17 bases between them. From germline, CDR1 is DFQATT and CDR2 SNEGSKA (reference sequence). The CDR3 has 16 residues. A library of TCRbeta sequences, prepared with unique molecular identifiers, was generated. TCRdb redid the calling of the PCR reads with MiXCR, one entry per CDR3 protein. The sample records approximately 980,000 distinct CDR3 sequences, less than 30% being singletons. V and J are TRBV20-1 and TRBJ2-4, with D hard to call. The sequencing here drew on PBMCs, mostly from graft donor cells, taken 360 days after TCRalphabeta/CD19-depleted stem cell transplant. The origin of this receptor is a boy in the first two years of life who had a stem cell transplant for SCID, so the T cells may come from the graft donor. CDR3 DNA: TGCAGTGCTGGCCAGCTGCCACCTTTAGCCAAAAACATTCAGTACTTC. This translates into CSAGQLPPLAKNIQYF.